These 5 T cell receptor beta chains share one sample of origin, sequenced in a study of T cell responses to AZD1222 COVID-19 vaccine. The method was immunoSEQ multiplex PCR; TCRdb's version includes in-frame clones alone and lacks a portion of them. Here the sample spans roughly 170,000 clones, 85% to 95% being singletons. The source material was peripheral blood, sampled 28 days after the second AZD1222 dose. These receptors originate from an adult who received the AZD1222 COVID-19 vaccine.

V usage is TRBV5-1 and J usage is TRBJ2-1; 7 bases are shared with TRBD2. Germline V lookup: CDR1 SGHRS, CDR2 YFSETQ. The CDR3 length is 16 residues. Trimming took 5 bases from V and 0 from J; bases not matched to a gene: 8. CDR3 sequence reads: CASSSQSGASYNEQFF. The DNA of the CDR3 is TGCGCCAGCAGTTCTCAGAGCGGGGCCTCCTACAATGAGCAGTTCTTC.

The chain is built from TRBV19 and TRBJ1-2; 7 bases fit TRBD1. The V gene end was trimmed by 9 bases and the J gene end by 5 bases; junction bases not matched to a gene: 18. The germline V gene has CDR1 LNHDA and CDR2 SQIVND (reference sequence). The CDR3 has 16 amino acids. In nucleotides, the CDR3 is TGTGCCAGCACATTAAATCGAGGACAGGACGGGTATGGCTACACCTTC. Translating gives CASTLNRGQDGYGYTF.

V and J are TRBV19 and TRBJ1-1; D not resolved. The CDR3 runs 13 residues. V was cut by 4 bases and J by 4 bases, with 10 bases left in between. The germline gives CDR1 LNHDA, CDR2 SQIVND (reference sequence). CDR3 sequence reads: CASSTAGTTEAFF. The CDR3 DNA is TGTGCCAGTAGTACGGCGGGCACCACTGAAGCTTTCTTT. Drawing the rest from reference TRBV19 and TRBJ1-1, the complete variable domain is DGGITQSPKYLFRKEGQNVTLSCEQNLNHDAMYWYRQDPGQGLRLIYYSQIVNDFQKGDIAEGYSVSREKKESFPLTVTSAQKNPTAFYLCASSTAGTTEAFFGQGTRLTVV.

The J gene is TRBJ1-4, the V gene TRBV3-1 (or the pseudogene TRBV3-2); 10 nucleotides line up with TRBD1. V shed 7 bases, J shed 8 bases, and the junction held 7 bases outside the gene matches. Germline V gene lookup returns CDR1 LGHDT and CDR2 YNNKEL (reference sequence). The CDR3 runs 14 residues. CDR3 DNA sequence: TGTGCCAGCAACCCGGGACAGGGGATCGAAAAACTGTTTTTT. Protein: CASNPGQGIEKLFF.

The rearrangement links TRBV7-9 to TRBJ1-2; tentatively, D is TRBD1 (5 bases). V dropped 3 bases and J dropped 7 bases, with 9 bases sitting between them. The germline V gene encodes CDR1 SEHNR and CDR2 FQNEAQ (reference sequence). This CDR3 is built from 12 residues. The CDR3 DNA reads as TGTGCCAGCAGCTTTTCGGGGGGTGGCTACACCTTC. This codes for CASSFSGGGYTF.